One sample yielded the 4 T cell receptor beta chains listed below, sequenced in a study of molecular identifiers for immune sequencing clone quantification. A single record per CDR3 protein comes from TCRdb applying MiXCR to the PCR reads. The sample records about 500,000 distinct CDR3 sequences, 20% to 25% being singletons. The specimen was naive CD8+ T cells from blood, with Jurkat cell RNA spiked in. Subset described: FACS-sorted CD8+CD4-CCR7+CD45RA+ naive T cells. These receptors originate from a human donor in good health. Some libraries in this study had Jurkat cell RNA spiked in.

The rearrangement links TRBV5-1 to TRBJ2-3; D unclear. Trimming removed 6 bases from V and 8 bases from J, with 19 bases in between. The CDR3 is made up of 14 amino acids. Germline lookup yields CDR1 SGHRS and CDR2 YFSETQ. CDR3 loop: CASTPPRGIGTQYF. In DNA, the CDR3 is TGCGCCAGCACTCCCCCCCGAGGCATTGGTACGCAGTATTTT. The full variable domain, rest sourced from reference TRBV5-1 and TRBJ2-3, is KAGVTQTPRYLIKTRGQQVTLSCSPISGHRSVSWYQQTPGQGLQFLFEYFSETQRNKGNFPGRFSGRQFSNSRSEMNVSTLELGDSALYLCASTPPRGIGTQYFGPGTRLTVL.

This clonotype was observed many times. The CDR3 coding sequence is TGTGCCAGCAGCTTAGAGCCTGTGCCACTGGACACCGGGGAGCTGTTTTTT. This codes for CASSLEPVPLDTGELFF. This chain links TRBV11-2 with TRBJ2-2; D gene ambiguous. Per the germline V gene, CDR1 is SGHAT and CDR2 is FQNNGV. The CDR3 is made up of 17 amino acids. V was pared by 0 bases and J by 3 bases, with 14 bases between. Based on the CDR3 plus reference TRBV11-2 and TRBJ2-2, the full variable domain is EAGVAQSPRYKIIEKRQSVAFWCNPISGHATLYWYQQILGQGPKLLIQFQNNGVVDDSQLPKDRFSAERLKGVDSTLKIQPAKLEDSAVYLCASSLEPVPLDTGELFFGEGSRLTVL.

In DNA form, the CDR3 reads TGTGCCAGTAGTATTGGCGACGGGAGAACCTACGAGCAGTACTTC. It translates to CASSIGDGRTYEQYF. J is TRBJ2-7 and V is TRBV19; a possible D gene is TRBD2 (6 bases). Trimming took off 3 bases at V and 2 bases at J, with 14 bases between the two ends. CDR3 length: 15 residues. Germline CDR1 is LNHDA and CDR2 is SQIVND (reference sequence). The variable domain in full, completed from reference TRBV19 and TRBJ2-7, reads DGGITQSPKYLFRKEGQNVTLSCEQNLNHDAMYWYRQDPGQGLRLIYYSQIVNDFQKGDIAEGYSVSREKKESFPLTVTSAQKNPTAFYLCASSIGDGRTYEQYFGPGTRLTVT.

This clonotype was picked up many times. The chain has TRBV20-1 and TRBJ2-7; D tentatively fits TRBD1 or TRBD2 (5 bases each). CDR3 size: 13 residues. Trimming left V 5 bases short and J 0 bases short, with 11 bases between. CDR1 is DFQATT, CDR2 SNEGSKA, per germline (reference sequence). CDR3 DNA: TGCAGTGCTGCCGGGACGTTCTCCTACGAGCAGTACTTC. It encodes CSAAGTFSYEQYF.